This entry lists 26 T cell receptor beta chains sequenced from one sample in a study of blood T cell repertoires in COVID-19. The protocol was immunoSEQ multiplex PCR, while the TCRdb copy is restricted to in-frame clones and leaves out a portion. This table has 250,000 or so clones, just over 85% appearing once. Sequenced: PBMCs or T cells enriched from blood (not recorded which). Receptor source: a man between 40 and 49 years old who had recovered from COVID-19.

The chain carries TRBV29-1 and TRBJ2-1; perhaps TRBD1 as D (5 bases). This CDR3 contains 13 residues. Trimming cost V 4 bases and J 8 bases, with 15 bases left between them. Germline lookup yields CDR1 SQVTM and CDR2 ANQGSEA. The CDR3, as DNA: TGCAGCGTTGTGTTCCAGGGTATCTATGAGCAGTTCTTC. It translates to CSVVFQGIYEQFF.

This clone was detected once. The J gene is TRBJ2-2, the V gene TRBV20-1, with 11 nucleotides matching TRBD2. Losses at the gene ends were 6 bases for V and 4 bases for J; bases not matched to a gene: 10. Germline CDR1 DFQATT, CDR2 SNEGSKA (reference sequence). The CDR3 runs to 16 residues. CDR3 region: CSASLSGRGGTGELFF. The CDR3 nucleotides read TGCAGTGCCAGTCTTAGCGGGAGGGGGGGCACCGGGGAGCTGTTTTTT.

The chain links TRBV27 to TRBJ1-6; 10 nucleotides align to TRBD1. This CDR3 comprises 15 residues. Trimming removed 4 bases from V and 8 bases from J; junction bases left unmatched: 5. The germline V gene encodes CDR1 MNHEY and CDR2 SMNVEV (reference sequence). CDR3 sequence reads: CASSYRQGADSPLHF. CDR3 nucleotides: TGTGCCAGCAGTTACCGACAGGGGGCAGATTCACCCCTCCACTTT.

Concerning this clone itself: One end of the junction fails to match germline, which may point to a read error. Here the CDR3 reads CASSLRGSIDTQYF. The CDR3 DNA is TGTGCCAGCAGCTTAAGGGGGAGCATAGATACGCAGTATTTT. The chain employs TRBV7-9 and TRBJ2-3; D is possibly TRBD1 (6 bases). The CDR3 sequence is 14 residues long. Germline-derived CDR1 and CDR2 are SEHNR and FQNEAQ (reference sequence). The full variable domain, in which reference TRBV7-9 and TRBJ2-3 provide the parts outside the CDR3, is DTGVSQNPRHKITKRGQNVTFRCDPISEHNRLYWYRQTLGQGPEFLTYFQNEAQLEKSRLLSDRFSAERPKGSFSTLEIQRTEQGDSAMYLCASSLRGSIDTQYFGPGTRLTVL.

The gene calls are TRBV3-1 (or the pseudogene TRBV3-2) and TRBJ2-1; 9 bases are shared with TRBD2. In germline, CDR1 is LGHDT, CDR2 YNNKEL (reference sequence). The CDR3 runs to 22 residues. V was pared by 0 bases and J by 4 bases, with 22 bases of the junction left unmatched. Here the CDR3 DNA reads TGTGCCAGCAGCCAAGACCCGCCTTCGGGACTAGCAGGGGTCGGCCGATACAATGAGCAGTTCTTC. Its protein is CASSQDPPSGLAGVGRYNEQFF.

This rearrangement joins TRBV11-2 to TRBJ2-7; 10 nucleotides align to TRBD1. The germline V gene has CDR1 SGHAT and CDR2 FQNNGV. CDR3 length: 16 residues. The ends lost 5 bases at V and 5 bases at J; junction bases unmatched: 12. CDR3 coding DNA: TGTGCCAGCAGCCTTAGGGGGACAGGGGTTTATCACGAGCAGTACTTC. This codes for CASSLRGTGVYHEQYF.

The V and J genes are TRBV5-4 and TRBJ2-7; possibly TRBD1 for D (6 bases). CDR1 and CDR2 from the germline V gene are SGHNT and YYREEE (reference sequence). V was cut by 7 bases and J by 2 bases, with 16 bases left in between. The CDR3 is 14 residues long. The DNA of the CDR3 is TGTGCCAGCCAAACAGGGCTGGTTACCTACGAGCAGTACTTC. Encoded protein: CASQTGLVTYEQYF.

The chain combines TRBV30 with TRBJ2-2, with 14 bases that match TRBD2. Germline CDR1 GTSNPN, CDR2 SVGIG (reference sequence). V lost 0 bases to trimming and J lost 7 bases; unmatched junction nucleotides: 10. The CDR3 runs to 18 residues. The DNA of the CDR3 is TGTGCCTGGAGTGTACGGGGGACTAGCGGGAGAGTTATCGGGGAGCTGTTTTTT. Its protein product is CAWSVRGTSGRVIGELFF.

The chain recombines TRBV28 with TRBJ2-2; 9 positions agree with TRBD2. V lost 3 bases to trimming and J lost 7 bases; unmatched junction nucleotides: 15. The CDR3 totals 18 residues. Germline V gene lookup returns CDR1 MDHEN and CDR2 SYDVKM. The CDR3 coding sequence is TGTGCCAGCAGTTTTCCTCTTGGAGGGGCTAGCGGGATCGGGGAGCTGTTTTTT. Its protein product is CASSFPLGGASGIGELFF.

The chain uses TRBV24-1 and TRBJ2-5, with 8 bases identical to TRBD2. J was trimmed by 3 bases and V by 0 bases; bases with no gene match: 5. The germline gives CDR1 KGHDR, CDR2 SFDVKD. CDR3 length: 16 residues. The CDR3 region has the DNA TGTGCCACCAGTGATTTGCCTGGACTAGCTAAAGAGACCCAGTACTTC. Protein sequence: CATSDLPGLAKETQYF.

V gene TRBV4-3 combines with J gene TRBJ1-2; 7 nucleotides line up with TRBD1. This CDR3 is 16 amino acids long. Germline V CDR1 and CDR2: LGHNA, YSLEER. Trimming cost V 0 bases and J 8 bases; bases outside gene matches: 12. The CDR3 bases are TGCGCCAGCAGCCAAGATGTTAGGACAGGAAGGAGCGGCTACACCTTC. This translates into CASSQDVRTGRSGYTF.

The chain is built from TRBV27 and TRBJ2-5, with TRBD1 identical over 9 bases. J lost 5 bases, V lost 7 bases, and 5 bases had no gene match. The CDR3 covers 13 residues. Germline CDR1 and CDR2: MNHEY and SMNVEV (reference sequence). CDR3 sequence reads: CASIGQGIETQYF. The DNA for the CDR3 is TGTGCCAGCATCGGACAGGGGATCGAGACCCAGTACTTC.

The rearrangement joins TRBV6-4 to TRBJ1-5, with unresolved D. CDR3 length: 14 residues. CDR1 and CDR2 from the germline V gene are MRHNA and SNTAGT. V dropped 3 bases and J dropped 3 bases, with 9 bases sitting between them. CDR3 bases: TGTGCCAGCAGTGATGAGGGCAACAATCAGCCCCAGCATTTT. It specifies CASSDEGNNQPQHF.

This clone turned up a few times. This chain joins TRBV16 and TRBJ1-2; 12 bases agree with TRBD1. Per germline, CDR1 KGHSY and CDR2 FQNENV. Trimming took 4 bases from V and 8 from J; bases not matched to a gene: 2. There are 13 residues in the CDR3. CDR3 sequence reads: CASSLGTGGGYTF. The CDR3 nucleotides are TGTGCCAGCAGCCTGGGGACAGGGGGCGGCTACACCTTC.

V usage is TRBV11-1 and J usage is TRBJ1-1, with 9 bases lining up with TRBD1. The V gene end was trimmed by 2 bases and the J gene end by 1 base; junction bases not matched to a gene: 2. CDR3 length: 15 residues. Germline V gene lookup returns CDR1 SGHAT and CDR2 FQDESV (reference sequence). CDR3 protein: CASSLRTGANTEAFF. The CDR3 coding sequence is TGTGCCAGCAGCTTAAGGACAGGGGCGAACACTGAAGCTTTCTTT.

The rearrangement joins TRBV5-4 to TRBJ2-3; the match to TRBD1 covers 7 bases. Per germline, CDR1 SGHNT and CDR2 YYREEE (reference sequence). This CDR3 contains 15 residues. Trimming at V came to 6 bases and at J to 3 bases, leaving 10 bases not matched to a gene. CDR3 nucleotides: TGTGCCAGCACCTCTGGAAAGGGGGCTACAGATACGCAGTATTTT. This translates into CASTSGKGATDTQYF.

The chain links TRBV13 to TRBJ2-7; 8 bases are a match to TRBD2. Germline assignment: CDR1 PRHDT and CDR2 FYEKMQ (reference sequence). The trim removed 3 bases at V and 3 bases at J, leaving 7 bases unmatched. This CDR3 comprises 15 residues. As DNA, the CDR3 is TGTGCCAGCAGCTTCGGACGCGGGGGGAACTACGAGCAGTACTTC. Translated, it gives CASSFGRGGNYEQYF. Filled out from reference TRBV13 and TRBJ2-7, the complete variable domain reads AAGVIQSPRHLIKEKRETATLKCYPIPRHDTVYWYQQGPGQDPQFLISFYEKMQSDKGSIPDRFSAQQFSDYHSELNMSSLELGDSALYFCASSFGRGGNYEQYFGPGTRLTVT.

V and J are TRBV4-2 and TRBJ1-3, with D possibly TRBD1 on 5 matching bases. Trimming stripped 3 bases from V and 0 bases from J, with 9 bases between. This CDR3 is built from 15 residues. Germline lookup yields CDR1 LGHNA and CDR2 YNFKEQ. The CDR3 loop reads CASSHPTDSGNTIYF. The CDR3 DNA reads as TGTGCCAGCAGCCACCCGACAGACTCTGGAAACACCATATATTTT.

The rearrangement uses TRBV7-9 and TRBJ1-1; D remains ambiguous. Trimming took off 3 bases at V and 5 bases at J, with 4 bases between the two ends. Germline lookup yields CDR1 SEHNR and CDR2 FQNEAQ (reference sequence). CDR3 size: 11 residues. CDR3 residues: CASSLETEAFF. The CDR3 DNA follows: TGTGCCAGCAGCTTGGAGACTGAAGCTTTCTTT.

Concerning this clone itself: The identical CDR3 is also encoded by other nucleotide sequences in the sample. The chain has TRBV7-2 and TRBJ2-7, with 10 bases matching TRBD2. With 5 bases clipped from V and 2 bases from J, the junction kept 3 bases outside the gene matches. The CDR3 totals 14 residues. Per germline, CDR1 SGHTA and CDR2 FQGNSA. The CDR3 reads CASSPSGGAYEQYF. The CDR3 coding sequence is TGTGCCAGCAGCCCCAGCGGGGGGGCCTACGAGCAGTACTTC.

This clone was seen only a few times. The rearrangement joins TRBV2 to TRBJ1-1, with 7 bases fitting TRBD1. CDR3 length: 15 residues. In germline, CDR1 is SNHLY, CDR2 FYNNEI. Germline trimming cut 1 base from V and 10 bases from J; bases unmatched to any gene: 12. CDR3 DNA: TGTGCCAGCAGTGAAGACAGGGGCTATTTTTTAGTAGCTTTCTTT. Residues: CASSEDRGYFLVAFF.

V gene TRBV5-1 combines with J gene TRBJ2-2, with D perhaps matching TRBD1 (5 bases). V was cut by 0 bases and J by 1 base, with 16 bases left in between. CDR3 length: 18 residues. CDR1 SGHRS and CDR2 YFSETQ come from the germline V gene. The CDR3 here is CASSLDTREKLNTGELFF. The CDR3 DNA sequence: TGCGCCAGCAGCTTGGATACCAGGGAAAAATTGAACACCGGGGAGCTGTTTTTT. Full variable domain (missing parts from reference TRBV5-1 and TRBJ2-2): KAGVTQTPRYLIKTRGQQVTLSCSPISGHRSVSWYQQTPGQGLQFLFEYFSETQRNKGNFPGRFSGRQFSNSRSEMNVSTLELGDSALYLCASSLDTREKLNTGELFFGEGSRLTVL.

This chain connects TRBV27 to TRBJ1-1, with 12 bases lining up with TRBD1. This CDR3 region has 16 residues. Trimming took 5 bases from V and 6 from J; bases not matched to a gene: 10. The germline CDR1 and CDR2 sequences are MNHEY and SMNVEV (reference sequence). This CDR3 reads CASSHRDRGLRAEAFF. The CDR3 region has the DNA TGTGCCAGCAGTCACCGGGACAGGGGGCTACGCGCTGAAGCTTTCTTT.

CDR3: CASSPNTVPNTGELFF. In nucleotides, the CDR3 is TGTGCCAGCTCACCAAATACGGTCCCGAACACCGGGGAGCTGTTTTTT. The V and J genes are TRBV18 and TRBJ2-2, with D unresolved. Germline values: CDR1 KGHSH, CDR2 LQKENI. V was trimmed by 2 bases and J by 0 bases, leaving 10 bases between them. There are 16 residues in the CDR3.

The CDR3: CASRRQVEGYTF. In DNA form, the CDR3 reads TGTGCCAGCAGGCGACAGGTTGAAGGCTACACCTTC. The V call is TRBV28, the J call TRBJ1-2; tentatively, D is TRBD1 (6 bases). Trimming removed 6 bases at V and 8 bases at J, with 13 bases between. The length of the CDR3 is 12 residues. In germline, CDR1 is MDHEN, CDR2 SYDVKM.

V and J are TRBV5-4 and TRBJ2-3; TRBD2 aligns across 8 bases. The CDR3 sequence is 15 residues long. Unmatched junction bases numbered 9, after V lost 6 bases and J lost 3 bases. The germline V gene encodes CDR1 SGHNT and CDR2 YYREEE (reference sequence). The CDR3 nucleotides are TGTGCCAGCACCATCAGAGCTAGCGGGACAGATACGCAGTATTTT. It encodes CASTIRASGTDTQYF.